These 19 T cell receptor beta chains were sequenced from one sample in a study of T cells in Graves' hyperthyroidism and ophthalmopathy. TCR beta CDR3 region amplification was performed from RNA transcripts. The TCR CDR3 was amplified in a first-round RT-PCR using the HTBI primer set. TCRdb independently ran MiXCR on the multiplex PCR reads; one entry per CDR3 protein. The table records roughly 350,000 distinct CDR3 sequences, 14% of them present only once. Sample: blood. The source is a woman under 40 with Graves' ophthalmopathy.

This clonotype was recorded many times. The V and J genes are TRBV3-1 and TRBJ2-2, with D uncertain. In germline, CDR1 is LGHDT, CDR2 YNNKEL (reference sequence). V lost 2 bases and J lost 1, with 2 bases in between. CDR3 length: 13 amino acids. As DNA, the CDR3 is TGTGCCAGCAGCCAACTGAACACCGGGGAGCTGTTTTTT. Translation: CASSQLNTGELFF. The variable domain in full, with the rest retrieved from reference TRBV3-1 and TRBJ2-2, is DTAVSQTPKYLVTQMGNDKSIKCEQNLGHDTMYWYKQDSKKFLKIMFSYNNKELIINETVPNRFSPKSPDKAHLNLHINSLELGDSAVYFCASSQLNTGELFFGEGSRLTVL.

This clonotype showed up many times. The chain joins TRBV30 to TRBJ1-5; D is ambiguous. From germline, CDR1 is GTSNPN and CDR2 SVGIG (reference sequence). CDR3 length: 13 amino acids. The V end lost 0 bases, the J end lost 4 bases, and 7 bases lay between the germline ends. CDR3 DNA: TGTGCCTGGAGTGTTGGAGGGAATCAGCCCCAGCATTTT. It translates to CAWSVGGNQPQHF.

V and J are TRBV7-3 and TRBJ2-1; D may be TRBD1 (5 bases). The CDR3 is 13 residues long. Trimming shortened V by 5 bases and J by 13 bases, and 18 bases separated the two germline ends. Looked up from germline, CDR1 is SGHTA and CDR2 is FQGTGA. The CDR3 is CASSPGDSFSQFF. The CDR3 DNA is TGTGCCAGCAGCCCAGGAGACAGTTTCTCCCAGTTCTTC. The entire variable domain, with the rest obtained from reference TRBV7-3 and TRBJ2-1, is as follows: GAGVSQTPSNKVTEKGKYVELRCDPISGHTALYWYRQSLGQGPEFLIYFQGTGAADDSGLPNDRFFAVRPEGSVSTLKIQRTERGDSAVYLCASSPGDSFSQFFGPGTRLTVL.

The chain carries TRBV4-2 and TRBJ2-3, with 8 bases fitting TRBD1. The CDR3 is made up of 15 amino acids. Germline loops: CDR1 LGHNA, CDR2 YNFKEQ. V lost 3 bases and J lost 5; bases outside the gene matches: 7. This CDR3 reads CASSQLSGQVDTQYF. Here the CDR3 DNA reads TGTGCCAGCAGCCAGTTATCGGGACAGGTAGATACGCAGTATTTT.

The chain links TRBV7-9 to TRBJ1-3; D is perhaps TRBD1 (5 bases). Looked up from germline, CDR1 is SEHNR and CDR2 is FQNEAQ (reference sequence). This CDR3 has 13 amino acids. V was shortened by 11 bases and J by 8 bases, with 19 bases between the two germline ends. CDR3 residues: CAGLQANEDTIYF. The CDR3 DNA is TGTGCCGGCCTACAGGCGAATGAGGACACCATATATTTT.

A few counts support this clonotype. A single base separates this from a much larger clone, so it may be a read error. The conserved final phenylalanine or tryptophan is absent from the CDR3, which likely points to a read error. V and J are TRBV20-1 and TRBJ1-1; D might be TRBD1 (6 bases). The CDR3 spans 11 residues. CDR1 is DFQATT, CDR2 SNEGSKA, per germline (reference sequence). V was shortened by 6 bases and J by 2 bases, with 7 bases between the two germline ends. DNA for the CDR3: TGCAGTGCCGGGACAAACACTGAAGCTTTCCTT. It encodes CSAGTNTEAFL.

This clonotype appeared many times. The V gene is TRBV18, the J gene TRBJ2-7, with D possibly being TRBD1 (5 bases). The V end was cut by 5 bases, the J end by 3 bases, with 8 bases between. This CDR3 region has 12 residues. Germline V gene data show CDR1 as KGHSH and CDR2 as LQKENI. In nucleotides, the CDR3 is TGTGCCAGCTCAGGGCAGGGCTACGAGCAGTACTTC. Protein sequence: CASSGQGYEQYF.

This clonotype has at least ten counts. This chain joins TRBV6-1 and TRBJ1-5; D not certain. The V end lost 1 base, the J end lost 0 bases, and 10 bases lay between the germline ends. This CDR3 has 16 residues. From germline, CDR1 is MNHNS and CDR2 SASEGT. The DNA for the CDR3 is TGTGCCAGCAGTGAAGGTTACAGAACTAGCAATCAGCCCCAGCATTTT. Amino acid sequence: CASSEGYRTSNQPQHF.

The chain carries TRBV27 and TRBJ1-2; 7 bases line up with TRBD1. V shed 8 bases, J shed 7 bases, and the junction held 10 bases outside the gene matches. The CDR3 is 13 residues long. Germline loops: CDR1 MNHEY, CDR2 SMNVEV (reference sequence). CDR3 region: CASRQGRMFGYTF. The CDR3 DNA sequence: TGTGCCAGCCGACAGGGCCGAATGTTTGGCTACACCTTC.

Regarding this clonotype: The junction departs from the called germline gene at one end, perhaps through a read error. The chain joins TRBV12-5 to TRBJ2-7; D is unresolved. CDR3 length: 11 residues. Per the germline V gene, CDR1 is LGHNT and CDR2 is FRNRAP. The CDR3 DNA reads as TGTGCTAGTGGTTTTCTCTACGCGCAGTACTTC. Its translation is CASGFLYAQYF.

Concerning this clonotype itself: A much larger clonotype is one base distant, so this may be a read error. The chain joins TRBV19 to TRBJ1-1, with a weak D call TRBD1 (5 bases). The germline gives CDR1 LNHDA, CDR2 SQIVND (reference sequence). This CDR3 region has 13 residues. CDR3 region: CASSIGRATEALF. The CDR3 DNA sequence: TGTGCCAGTAGTATCGGCAGGGCAACTGAAGCTCTCTTT.

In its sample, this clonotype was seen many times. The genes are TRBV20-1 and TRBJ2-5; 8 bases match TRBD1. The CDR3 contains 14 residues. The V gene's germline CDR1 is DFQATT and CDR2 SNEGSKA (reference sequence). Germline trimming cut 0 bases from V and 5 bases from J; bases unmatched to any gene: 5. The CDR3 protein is CSARDHRGSETQYF. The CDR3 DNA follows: TGCAGTGCTAGAGACCACAGGGGGTCGGAGACCCAGTACTTC.

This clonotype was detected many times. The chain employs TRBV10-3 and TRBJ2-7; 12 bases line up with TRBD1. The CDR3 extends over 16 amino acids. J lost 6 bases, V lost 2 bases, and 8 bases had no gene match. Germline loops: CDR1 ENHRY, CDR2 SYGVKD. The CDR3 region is CAISEPAGTGGAEQYF. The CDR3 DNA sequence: TGTGCCATCAGTGAGCCAGCCGGGACAGGGGGCGCCGAGCAGTACTTC.

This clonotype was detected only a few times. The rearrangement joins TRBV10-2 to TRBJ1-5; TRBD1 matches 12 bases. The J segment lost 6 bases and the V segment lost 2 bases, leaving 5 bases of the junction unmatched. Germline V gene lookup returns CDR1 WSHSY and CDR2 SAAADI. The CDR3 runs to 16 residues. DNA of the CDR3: TGCGCCAGCAGTGAGCGGGGACAGGGGGCTCGTCAGCCCCAGCATTTT. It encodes CASSERGQGARQPQHF.

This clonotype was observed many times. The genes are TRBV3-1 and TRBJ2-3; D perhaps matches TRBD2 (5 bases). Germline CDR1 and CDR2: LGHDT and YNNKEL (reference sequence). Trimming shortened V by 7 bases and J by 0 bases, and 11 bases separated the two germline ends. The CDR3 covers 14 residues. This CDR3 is CASTLLASTDTQYF. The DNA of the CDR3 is TGTGCCAGCACGCTTCTAGCAAGCACAGATACGCAGTATTTT.

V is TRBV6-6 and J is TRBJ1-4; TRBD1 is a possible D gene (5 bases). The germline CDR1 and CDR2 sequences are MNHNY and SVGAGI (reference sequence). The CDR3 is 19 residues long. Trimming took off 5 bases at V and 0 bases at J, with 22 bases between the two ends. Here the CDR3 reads CASSPFALGLTSTNEKLFF. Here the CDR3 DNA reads TGTGCCAGCAGTCCCTTCGCCCTGGGACTTACCTCAACTAATGAAAAACTGTTTTTT.

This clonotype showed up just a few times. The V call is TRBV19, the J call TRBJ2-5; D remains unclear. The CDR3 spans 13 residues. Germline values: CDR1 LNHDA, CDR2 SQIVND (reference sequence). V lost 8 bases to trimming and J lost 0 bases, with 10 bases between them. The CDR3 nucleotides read TGTGCCAGTTCGACCGAGTACCAAGAGACCCAGTACTTC. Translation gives CASSTEYQETQYF.

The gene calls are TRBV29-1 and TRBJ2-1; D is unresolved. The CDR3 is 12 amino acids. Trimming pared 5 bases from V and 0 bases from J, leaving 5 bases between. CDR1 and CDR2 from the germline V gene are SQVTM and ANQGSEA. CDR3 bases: TGCAGCGTTTGGGACTCCTACAATGAGCAGTTCTTC. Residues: CSVWDSYNEQFF.

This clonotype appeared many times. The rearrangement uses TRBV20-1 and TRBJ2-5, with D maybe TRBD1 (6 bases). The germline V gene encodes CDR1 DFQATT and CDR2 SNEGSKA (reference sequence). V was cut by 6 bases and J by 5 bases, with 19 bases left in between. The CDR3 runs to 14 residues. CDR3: CSADGKGDRETQYF. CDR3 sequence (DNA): TGCAGTGCCGATGGGAAGGGGGACCGGGAGACCCAGTACTTC.